These 16 T cell receptor beta chains were all obtained from the same sample, sequenced in a study of cytomegalovirus exposure and HLA in healthy donors. The primer mix had 60 Vbeta and 13 Jbeta primers. Libraries were prepared by immunoSEQ multiplex PCR; TCRdb keeps only in-frame clonotypes and omits some of them. Here the sample spans under 200,000 clones, around three quarters being singletons. Sample: PBMCs. The receptors come from a woman in her twenties or thirties in good health and CMV-seronegative.

The chain combines TRBV18 with TRBJ1-1, with D maybe TRBD1 (5 bases). Per germline, CDR1 KGHSH and CDR2 LQKENI. Trimming left V 3 bases short and J 5 bases short, with 13 bases between. The CDR3 spans 14 residues. CDR3 nucleotides: TGTGCCAGCTCACCCCGGGGGGTTGGAACTGAAGCTTTCTTT. This translates into CASSPRGVGTEAFF.

This clone appeared a few times. V and J are TRBV5-1 and TRBJ1-4; 10 bases align to TRBD1. The CDR3 contains 18 residues. The trim removed 4 bases at V and 6 bases at J, leaving 15 bases unmatched. The germline V gene has CDR1 SGHRS and CDR2 YFSETQ. The CDR3 coding sequence is TGCGCCAGCAGCATGCGGACAGGGGGAAACCTTGGGGATGAAAAACTGTTTTTT. This translates into CASSMRTGGNLGDEKLFF.

V is TRBV6-5 and J is TRBJ2-5; 7 bases line up with TRBD1. The germline V gene has CDR1 MNHEY and CDR2 SVGAGI. The CDR3 is 14 amino acids. The junction had 4 bases not matched to a gene; V was cut back by 5 bases and J by 1 base. The DNA of the CDR3 is TGTGCCAGCAGTGTATCAGGGGGCCAAGAGACCCAGTACTTC. It specifies CASSVSGGQETQYF.

The chain combines TRBV7-8 with TRBJ2-5; maybe TRBD2 (5 bases). In germline, CDR1 is SGHVS, CDR2 FQNEAQ. V was cut by 3 bases and J by 5 bases, with 13 bases left in between. CDR3 length: 14 residues. This chain's CDR3 is CASSFLLVGETQYF. CDR3 DNA sequence: TGTGCCAGCAGCTTCCTACTAGTGGGGGAGACCCAGTACTTC.

This clone turned up a few times. The chain recombines TRBV13 with TRBJ2-7, with a weak D call TRBD2 (6 bases). This CDR3 comprises 14 residues. Germline V CDR1 and CDR2: PRHDT, FYEKMQ (reference sequence). V lost 5 bases and J 7 bases, leaving 18 bases between the germline ends. CDR3 sequence reads: CASSPSRRVTEQYF. The CDR3 bases are TGTGCCAGCAGCCCTTCGAGGAGGGTGACAGAGCAGTACTTC. Filled out from reference TRBV13 and TRBJ2-7, the complete variable domain reads AAGVIQSPRHLIKEKRETATLKCYPIPRHDTVYWYQQGPGQDPQFLISFYEKMQSDKGSIPDRFSAQQFSDYHSELNMSSLELGDSALYFCASSPSRRVTEQYFGPGTRLTVT.

The gene calls are TRBV5-1 and TRBJ2-6; 10 bases are shared with TRBD1. J lost 1 base, V lost 2 bases, and 15 bases had no gene match. CDR3 size: 21 residues. Germline-derived CDR1 and CDR2 are SGHRS and YFSETQ. The CDR3 loop is CASSLLVTGGEGWSGANVLTF. In nucleotides, the CDR3 is TGCGCCAGCAGCTTACTTGTGACAGGGGGCGAGGGCTGGTCTGGGGCCAACGTCCTGACTTTC.

The rearrangement joins TRBV11-2 to TRBJ1-2; 8 bases are a match to TRBD1. The CDR3 totals 18 residues. Germline trimming cut 5 bases from V and 2 bases from J; bases unmatched to any gene: 16. Germline assignment: CDR1 SGHAT and CDR2 FQNNGV. The CDR3 loop is CASSPRSGGKVVNYGYTF. CDR3 nucleotide sequence: TGTGCCAGCAGCCCCAGGTCAGGGGGCAAAGTGGTAAACTATGGCTACACCTTC.

CDR3 DNA: TGCAGTGCTTCTCACAGCTATGGCTACACCTTC. This encodes CSASHSYGYTF. This sequence joins TRBV20-1 and TRBJ1-2, with D unresolved. The CDR3 consists of 11 residues. CDR1 and CDR2 from the germline V gene are DFQATT and SNEGSKA (reference sequence). With 5 bases removed from V and 4 bases from J, the gap between germline ends came to 8 bases.

The chain combines TRBV6-1 with TRBJ1-2; TRBD1 matches at 7 bases. CDR1 is MNHNS, CDR2 SASEGT, per germline. V gave up 9 bases and J gave up 7 bases; unmatched junction bases: 14. This CDR3 spans 14 amino acids. DNA for the CDR3: TGTGCCAGACCAGTGGGGGGACAGAAAGGTGGCTACACCTTC. Its protein is CARPVGGQKGGYTF.

V usage is TRBV11-3 and J usage is TRBJ2-7; weak D call: TRBD1 (5 bases). Germline V CDR1 and CDR2: SGHNT, YENEEA. The CDR3 runs to 13 residues. V was trimmed by 2 bases and J by 5 bases, leaving 10 bases between them. The chain's CDR3 is CASSLSRAHEQYF. DNA for the CDR3: TGTGCCAGCAGCTTATCCAGGGCCCACGAGCAGTACTTC.

V gene TRBV27 combines with J gene TRBJ1-6, with TRBD1 identical over 7 bases. The length of the CDR3 is 14 residues. Looked up from germline, CDR1 is MNHEY and CDR2 is SMNVEV (reference sequence). Trimming at V came to 7 bases and at J to 7 bases, leaving 7 bases not matched to a gene. CDR3 bases: TGTGCCAGCATTATCCGGGACAGAAATTCACCCCTCCACTTT. Translation: CASIIRDRNSPLHF.

This sequence joins TRBV28 and TRBJ1-5; D ambiguous. There are 12 residues in the CDR3. The germline V gene encodes CDR1 MDHEN and CDR2 SYDVKM. Between the trimmed V and J ends, which lost 5 bases and 5 bases, there was a span of 7 bases. The CDR3 spells CASSRGYQPQHF. The DNA for the CDR3 is TGTGCCAGCAGTCGGGGATATCAGCCCCAGCATTTT.

J is TRBJ2-7 and V is TRBV4-2, with 8 bases aligning to TRBD1. CDR1 LGHNA and CDR2 YNFKEQ come from the germline V gene. This CDR3 comprises 16 residues. J gave up 7 bases and V 0 bases, and 11 bases lay outside the gene matches. The CDR3 bases are TGTGCCAGCAGCCAAGATAGGACAGGGACCTTTTGGGAGCAGTACTTC. Amino acids: CASSQDRTGTFWEQYF.

V gene TRBV11-2 combines with J gene TRBJ2-3; D is perhaps TRBD1 (5 bases). This CDR3 spans 14 amino acids. CDR1 and CDR2 (germline): SGHAT, FQNNGV. The V and J ends lost 6 bases and 6 bases respectively, with 16 bases between them. DNA for the CDR3: TGTGCCAGCAGTCGGACAAGGGCCCGGGATACGCAGTATTTT. It codes for CASSRTRARDTQYF.

CDR3 region: CASSSQGVDTEAFF. For the CDR3, the DNA is TGTGCCAGCAGCTCGCAGGGGGTGGACACTGAAGCTTTCTTT. The chain has TRBV13 and TRBJ1-1, with 7 bases aligning to TRBD1. The length of the CDR3 is 14 residues. Germline CDR1 and CDR2: PRHDT and FYEKMQ (reference sequence). Losses at the gene ends were 4 bases for V and 3 bases for J; bases not matched to a gene: 5.

This rearrangement joins TRBV7-9 to TRBJ2-7, with 8 bases fitting TRBD2. The CDR3 has 16 amino acids. Germline values: CDR1 SEHNR, CDR2 FQNEAQ (reference sequence). V lost 4 bases and J lost 0; bases outside the gene matches: 8. CDR3 coding DNA: TGTGCCAGCAGCTCCCTTCGGGAGGGGGGCTCCTACGAGCAGTACTTC. Translation: CASSSLREGGSYEQYF.